This passage covers 15 T cell receptor beta chains from one sample sequenced in a study of T-cell reconstitution after alpha-beta-depleted transplantation in children. As it was prepared, the TCRbeta library received unique molecular identifiers. TCRdb re-called the PCR reads with MiXCR, one entry per CDR3 protein. The top ten clones hold approximately 2% of a sample with about 590,000 distinct CDR3 sequences, around 13% of them seen once. Sequenced here: PBMCs, mostly from graft donor cells, sampled 360 days after TCRalphabeta/CD19-depleted stem cell transplant. The receptors come from a male patient aged 5 to 17 who had a stem cell transplant for acute myeloid leukemia, so the T cells may come from the graft donor.

This clonotype was seen ten or more times. J is TRBJ1-1 and V is TRBV7-9, with TRBD1 as a possible D gene (6 bases). CDR3 length: 15 residues. Trimming took 6 bases from V and 1 from J, leaving 15 bases between them. The germline V gene has CDR1 SEHNR and CDR2 FQNEAQ (reference sequence). The DNA of the CDR3 is TGTGCCAGCAGTCGGATTAGGACAGAGAACACTGAAGCTTTCTTT. It specifies CASSRIRTENTEAFF. Complete variable domain (other parts from reference TRBV7-9 and TRBJ1-1): DTGVSQNPRHKITKRGQNVTFRCDPISEHNRLYWYRQTLGQGPEFLTYFQNEAQLEKSRLLSDRFSAERPKGSFSTLEIQRTEQGDSAMYLCASSRIRTENTEAFFGQGTRLTVV.

This clonotype was recorded at least ten times. The V call is TRBV12-3 or TRBV12-4, the J call TRBJ2-1; 7 bases are a match to TRBD1. V was clipped by 3 bases and J by 14 bases; unmatched bases: 10. CDR3 length: 13 residues. The DNA for the CDR3 is TGTGCCAGCAGTTTGGATTCGGGACAGAGGAAGTTCTTC. It specifies CASSLDSGQRKFF.

The table lists this clonotype with a few counts. This chain links TRBV6-5 with TRBJ2-2; D may be TRBD1 or TRBD2 (5 bases each). Trimming removed 0 bases from V and 0 bases from J, with 14 bases in between. The CDR3 contains 18 residues. Germline loops: CDR1 MNHEY, CDR2 SVGAGI. CDR3 DNA: TGTGCCAGCAGTTACTCATCCCCGGGGCGGGCGAACACCGGGGAGCTGTTTTTT. It yields the protein CASSYSSPGRANTGELFF.

This clonotype was counted ten times or more. The chain is built from TRBV3-1 and TRBJ1-6; 7 nucleotides align to TRBD1. V lost 3 bases, J lost 7 bases, and 9 bases stayed unmatched. CDR1 LGHDT and CDR2 YNNKEL come from the germline V gene (reference sequence). CDR3 size: 16 residues. In DNA, the CDR3 is TGTGCCAGCAGCCAGGTTACCGGGACAGCAAATTCACCCCTCCACTTT. Its protein product is CASSQVTGTANSPLHF.

This clonotype appeared many times. The chain has TRBV7-2 and TRBJ2-3; D remains ambiguous. The CDR3 is 14 amino acids. Germline-derived CDR1 and CDR2 are SGHTA and FQGNSA. Trimming removed 1 base at V and 1 base at J, with 6 bases between. CDR3 amino acids: CASSLDGRTDTQYF. The CDR3 nucleotides are TGTGCCAGCAGCTTAGACGGTCGCACAGATACGCAGTATTTT.

This clonotype was seen many times. This rearrangement joins TRBV7-9 to TRBJ2-5; the D gene is possibly TRBD1 (5 bases). Looked up from germline, CDR1 is SEHNR and CDR2 is FQNEAQ (reference sequence). CDR3 size: 16 residues. Trimming took 5 bases from V and 1 from J, leaving 17 bases between them. CDR3 nucleotides: TGTGCCAGCAGCGCGACAGTTTATCGACCCCAAGAGACCCAGTACTTC. Residues: CASSATVYRPQETQYF.

The rearrangement uses TRBV7-6 and TRBJ1-4; 8 bases align to TRBD1. This CDR3 contains 14 residues. The germline V gene has CDR1 SGHVS and CDR2 FNYEAQ. The V gene end was trimmed by 5 bases and the J gene end by 9 bases; junction bases not matched to a gene: 8. The CDR3 DNA reads TGTGCCAGCAGCGTGGGGACAGGAATAAAAAAACTGTTTTTT. Protein product: CASSVGTGIKKLFF.

With respect to this clonotype: A read error may be the cause here, since a much bigger clone is one base away. The V and J genes are TRBV25-1 and TRBJ2-1; 13 bases are a match to TRBD2. J was trimmed by 8 bases and V by 6 bases; bases with no gene match: 4. Germline values: CDR1 MGHDK, CDR2 SYGVNS. The CDR3 has 14 residues. CDR3 sequence (DNA): TGTGCCAGCAGACTAGCGGGAGGGCCCTATGAGCAGTTCTTC. Residues: CASRLAGGPYEQFF.

In this sample, this clonotype turned up a few times. J is TRBJ2-7 and V is TRBV7-2; D gene uncertain. Germline assignment: CDR1 SGHTA and CDR2 FQGNSA. V was pared by 5 bases and J by 3 bases, with 17 bases between. This CDR3 is built from 15 residues. The CDR3 protein is CASSPVGNPLYEQYF. For the CDR3, the DNA is TGTGCCAGCAGCCCCGTGGGCAACCCGCTCTACGAGCAGTACTTC. Complete variable domain (other parts from reference TRBV7-2 and TRBJ2-7): GAGVSQSPSNKVTEKGKDVELRCDPISGHTALYWYRQSLGQGLEFLIYFQGNSAPDKSGLPSDRFSAERTGGSVSTLTIQRTQQEDSAVYLCASSPVGNPLYEQYFGPGTRLTVT.

This chain links TRBV18 with TRBJ2-7; weak D call: TRBD1 (5 bases). Germline V lookup: CDR1 KGHSH, CDR2 LQKENI. Trimming shortened V by 1 base and J by 5 bases, and 18 bases separated the two germline ends. The CDR3 sequence is 16 residues long. CDR3 protein: CASSPQGRVNAHEQYF. The CDR3 DNA reads TGTGCCAGCTCACCACAGGGCAGGGTAAACGCCCACGAGCAGTACTTC.

In this sample, this clonotype turned up many times. This sequence joins TRBV28 and TRBJ2-7, with D tentatively TRBD1 (5 bases). With 3 bases removed from V and 7 bases from J, the gap between germline ends came to 16 bases. The germline V gene has CDR1 MDHEN and CDR2 SYDVKM. There are 14 residues in the CDR3. The CDR3 loop is CASSLTEVPREQYF. DNA for the CDR3: TGTGCCAGCAGTTTGACAGAAGTCCCTAGGGAGCAGTACTTC.

This clonotype was counted ten times or more. This sequence joins TRBV2 and TRBJ2-7; D is uncertain. Germline assignment: CDR1 SNHLY and CDR2 FYNNEI. The CDR3 spans 13 residues. V was clipped by 1 base and J by 6 bases, with 10 bases between them. CDR3 nucleotide sequence: TGTGCCAGCAGTGAAGAAACTCCCTCCGAGCAGTACTTC. This codes for CASSEETPSEQYF.

The chain recombines TRBV5-1 with TRBJ2-5; 7 bases agree with TRBD2. This CDR3 spans 13 amino acids. CDR1 is SGHRS, CDR2 YFSETQ, per germline. The V gene end was trimmed by 0 bases and the J gene end by 6 bases; junction bases not matched to a gene: 2. CDR3 nucleotides: TGCGCCAGCAGCTTGGCCGGGAGGAAGACCCAGTACTTC. It translates to CASSLAGRKTQYF. The whole variable domain, filled in from reference TRBV5-1 and TRBJ2-5, reads KAGVTQTPRYLIKTRGQQVTLSCSPISGHRSVSWYQQTPGQGLQFLFEYFSETQRNKGNFPGRFSGRQFSNSRSEMNVSTLELGDSALYLCASSLAGRKTQYFGPGTRLLVL.

The J gene is TRBJ2-1, the V gene TRBV20-1; TRBD2 matches at 12 bases. The CDR3 sequence is 16 residues long. Trimming at V came to 3 bases and at J to 6 bases, leaving 9 bases not matched to a gene. CDR1 is DFQATT, CDR2 SNEGSKA, per germline (reference sequence). Here the CDR3 DNA reads TGCAGTGCTAGTATCCTAGCGGGAGGGAAGTTCAATGAGCAGTTCTTC. Translating gives CSASILAGGKFNEQFF.

This clonotype has only a few counts. The J gene is TRBJ2-5, the V gene TRBV29-1; D unclear. Germline assignment: CDR1 SQVTM and CDR2 ANQGSEA. The length of the CDR3 is 10 residues. The ends were cut back, 7 bases at V and 4 bases at J, with 7 bases in the middle. CDR3 residues: CSALLETQYF. In nucleotides, the CDR3 is TGCAGCGCCCTACTAGAGACCCAGTACTTC.